Below, 29 T cell receptor beta chains from the same sample are listed, as sequenced in a study of vaccination and CD4 T cells after COVID-19. TCRdb independently ran MiXCR on the PCR reads; one entry per CDR3 protein. The profile shows 20,000 to 25,000 distinct CDR3 sequences, roughly three fifths of them singletons. The sample here was CD4+ T cells from blood, taken before SARS-CoV-2 vaccination. These receptors all stem from a human donor who had recovered from COVID-19.

The chain combines TRBV20-1 with TRBJ2-7, with D possibly matching TRBD2 (5 bases). The germline V gene encodes CDR1 DFQATT and CDR2 SNEGSKA (reference sequence). This CDR3 contains 15 residues. V was pared by 0 bases and J by 7 bases, with 19 bases between. The CDR3 protein is CSARELGRPSGEQYF. The CDR3 coding sequence is TGCAGTGCTAGAGAGCTTGGCAGGCCTTCGGGGGAGCAGTACTTC.

This clonotype has a handful of counts. The V gene is TRBV24-1, the J gene TRBJ1-2; possibly TRBD1 for D (5 bases). V was cut by 7 bases and J by 3 bases, with 11 bases left in between. This CDR3 contains 13 residues. CDR1 KGHDR and CDR2 SFDVKD come from the germline V gene. The CDR3 sequence: CATRGTADYGYTF. The CDR3 DNA sequence: TGTGCCACCAGGGGGACGGCGGACTATGGCTACACCTTC.

This chain links TRBV7-2 with TRBJ2-4; D is possibly TRBD1 or TRBD2 (5 bases each). Germline CDR1 SGHTA, CDR2 FQGNSA. The CDR3 totals 17 residues. V gave up 2 bases and J gave up 1 base, with 15 bases separating them. The CDR3 DNA reads TGTGCCAGCAGCTTACGGGGCTCTCTCAATGCCAAAAACATTCAGTACTTC. Amino acids: CASSLRGSLNAKNIQYF.

The genes are TRBV7-2 and TRBJ2-1, with TRBD2 matching over 16 bases. Germline assignment: CDR1 SGHTA and CDR2 FQGNSA. The V and J ends lost 4 bases and 10 bases, in that order; junction bases with no gene match: 7. This CDR3 is built from 16 residues. Written as DNA, the CDR3 is TGTGCCAGCAGCTCGCAGCCGGGACTAGCGGGGGGGGAGCAGTTCTTC. Translating it yields CASSSQPGLAGGEQFF.

This sequence joins TRBV5-4 and TRBJ2-1; D ambiguous. Per the germline V gene, CDR1 is SGHNT and CDR2 is YYREEE (reference sequence). This CDR3 is 15 amino acids long. V was cut by 0 bases and J by 0 bases, with 7 bases left in between. CDR3 nucleotides: TGTGCCAGCAGCTTGGGCGGAACCTCCTACAATGAGCAGTTCTTC. This encodes CASSLGGTSYNEQFF.

This rearrangement joins TRBV1 to TRBJ1-1; TRBD1 is the table's D call, not checked against the DNA. TRBV1 is recorded as a pseudogene. CDR3 length equals 15 residues. CDR3 sequence (DNA): TGCACCAGCAGCCAAGATGGTTCAGGGCGCACTGAAGCTTTCTTT. Protein: CTSSQDGSGRTEAFF.

DNA for the CDR3: TGTGCCAGCAGACGGGGTGGGGCGGGAACTGAAGCTTTCTTT. Protein product: CASRRGGAGTEAFF. The rearrangement joins TRBV28 to TRBJ1-1; TRBD1 might be the D (5 bases). Germline lookup yields CDR1 MDHEN and CDR2 SYDVKM. The CDR3 extends over 14 amino acids. V was trimmed by 6 bases and J by 5 bases, leaving 16 bases between them.

This chain joins TRBV11-2 and TRBJ2-5; weak D call: TRBD1 (5 bases). CDR1 and CDR2 from the germline V gene are SGHAT and FQNNGV. This CDR3 comprises 15 residues. V lost 1 base to trimming and J lost 3 bases, with 12 bases between them. Written as DNA, the CDR3 is TGTGCCAGCAGCTTAGGGATGGGGCGCGAAGAGACCCAGTACTTC. It translates to CASSLGMGREETQYF.

The chain combines TRBV5-1 with TRBJ2-7, with D possibly being TRBD1 or TRBD2 (5 bases each). V was shortened by 4 bases and J by 1 base, with 15 bases between the two germline ends. This CDR3 spans 15 amino acids. Germline V gene data show CDR1 as SGHRS and CDR2 as YFSETQ. The CDR3 DNA reads TGCGCCAGCAGCCGGTTTGGGGGAGAGTCCTACGAGCAGTACTTC. Translated, it gives CASSRFGGESYEQYF. The full variable domain, in which reference TRBV5-1 and TRBJ2-7 provide the parts outside the CDR3, is KAGVTQTPRYLIKTRGQQVTLSCSPISGHRSVSWYQQTPGQGLQFLFEYFSETQRNKGNFPGRFSGRQFSNSRSEMNVSTLELGDSALYLCASSRFGGESYEQYFGPGTRLTVT.

The chain links TRBV2 to TRBJ2-2; no definite D call. The CDR3 is 15 amino acids. Germline V gene lookup returns CDR1 SNHLY and CDR2 FYNNEI. V lost 7 bases, J lost 2 bases, and 14 bases lay in between. CDR3 DNA sequence: TGTGCCAGCAAGGGCGGAATGTCTAACACCGGGGAGCTGTTTTTT. This translates into CASKGGMSNTGELFF.

J is TRBJ2-1 and V is TRBV20-1; 8 bases fit TRBD2. CDR3 length equals 20 residues. CDR1 and CDR2 from the germline V gene are DFQATT and SNEGSKA (reference sequence). V lost 0 bases and J lost 0; bases outside the gene matches: 16. The CDR3 loop reads CSARDHGLTSAASSYNEQFF. The CDR3 DNA reads TGCAGTGCTAGAGATCATGGGTTGACTAGCGCCGCAAGCTCCTACAATGAGCAGTTCTTC.

This rearrangement joins TRBV2 to TRBJ1-5; the match to TRBD1 covers 10 bases. Per the germline V gene, CDR1 is SNHLY and CDR2 is FYNNEI. J gave up 1 base and V 6 bases, and 0 bases lay outside the gene matches. The CDR3 runs to 14 residues. The chain's CDR3 is CASRGQGSNQPQHF. DNA of the CDR3: TGTGCCAGCAGGGGACAGGGGAGCAATCAGCCCCAGCATTTT.

This CDR3 reads CASSFGGRTKNIQYF. CDR3 sequence (DNA): TGTGCCAGCAGTTTTGGGGGAAGGACCAAAAACATTCAGTACTTC. The V gene is TRBV27, the J gene TRBJ2-4; D possibly uses TRBD1 or TRBD2 (5 bases each). The CDR3 runs 15 residues. Germline V gene data show CDR1 as MNHEY and CDR2 as SMNVEV (reference sequence). Trimming cost V 3 bases and J 2 bases, with 11 bases left between them.

This clonotype was seen a few times. The chain has TRBV15 and TRBJ2-1; D is undetermined. Germline values: CDR1 LNHNV, CDR2 YYDKDF (reference sequence). Trimming shortened V by 0 bases and J by 0 bases, and 6 bases separated the two germline ends. CDR3 length: 15 residues. CDR3 in amino acids: CATSRDIGSYNEQFF. The DNA for the CDR3 is TGTGCCACCAGCAGAGATATAGGCTCCTACAATGAGCAGTTCTTC.

V usage is TRBV20-1 and J usage is TRBJ2-1, with 13 bases matching TRBD2. The CDR3 length is 14 residues. Germline CDR1 DFQATT, CDR2 SNEGSKA (reference sequence). J gave up 6 bases and V 3 bases, and 2 bases lay outside the gene matches. This chain's CDR3 is CSASGLAGVNEQFF. The CDR3 region has the DNA TGCAGTGCTAGCGGACTAGCGGGAGTCAATGAGCAGTTCTTC.

This sequence joins TRBV20-1 and TRBJ2-7, with 8 bases fitting TRBD2. Germline trimming cut 0 bases from V and 1 base from J; bases unmatched to any gene: 17. This CDR3 contains 19 residues. CDR1 DFQATT and CDR2 SNEGSKA come from the germline V gene (reference sequence). CDR3 in amino acids: CSARDTFRSAGVNSYEQYF. The CDR3 DNA reads TGCAGTGCTAGAGACACCTTTCGTTCAGCGGGAGTCAATTCCTACGAGCAGTACTTC.

J is TRBJ2-1 and V is TRBV20-1; 14 bases are shared with TRBD2. This CDR3 spans 15 amino acids. The germline V gene encodes CDR1 DFQATT and CDR2 SNEGSKA (reference sequence). V dropped 5 bases and J dropped 9; count of bases not matched to a gene: 9. CDR3 nucleotides: TGCAGTGCTTATCCGGGACTAGCGGGAGACGGTGAGCAGTTCTTC. It is translated as CSAYPGLAGDGEQFF.

This clonotype was found a few times. This chain links TRBV20-1 with TRBJ2-3; unclear D gene. Germline V CDR1 and CDR2: DFQATT, SNEGSKA (reference sequence). This CDR3 is built from 12 residues. Between the trimmed V and J ends, which lost 5 bases and 0 bases, there was a span of 6 bases. CDR3 in DNA: TGCAGTGCTGCCGACAGCACAGATACGCAGTATTTT. Protein: CSAADSTDTQYF.

The chain links TRBV27 to TRBJ1-1; 8 positions match TRBD1. The germline V gene encodes CDR1 MNHEY and CDR2 SMNVEV (reference sequence). Trimming at V came to 5 bases and at J to 4 bases, leaving 6 bases not matched to a gene. The length of the CDR3 is 14 residues. In DNA, the CDR3 is TGTGCCAGCAGTCCGCGGACAGGGAGCACTGAAGCTTTCTTT. It encodes CASSPRTGSTEAFF.

This clonotype turned up a few times. CDR3 coding DNA: TGTGCCAGCAGCTGGGACAGGTCCTCCTACGAGCAGTACTTC. This encodes CASSWDRSSYEQYF. The rearrangement uses TRBV5-6 and TRBJ2-7; 8 bases are shared with TRBD1. The V segment lost 3 bases and the J segment 0 bases; nucleotides outside the gene matches: 2. The V gene's germline CDR1 is SGHDT and CDR2 YYEEEE. The CDR3 has 14 residues.

Only a few counts were recorded for this clonotype. CDR3 loop: CASRNGILQETQYF. The CDR3 bases are TGTGCCAGCAGGAACGGGATACTCCAAGAGACCCAGTACTTC. The chain is built from TRBV6-1 and TRBJ2-5, with D maybe TRBD2 (5 bases). V lost 6 bases to trimming and J lost 1 base, with 12 bases between them. The CDR3 covers 14 residues. In germline, CDR1 is MNHNS, CDR2 SASEGT.

V and J are TRBV7-9 and TRBJ2-3, with D perhaps given as TRBD1 or TRBD2 (5 bases each). CDR1 and CDR2 from the germline V gene are SEHNR and FQNEAQ (reference sequence). The CDR3 runs 15 residues. The V end lost 1 base, the J end lost 7 bases, and 15 bases lay between the germline ends. CDR3 protein: CASSLGGRGRNTQYF. In nucleotides, the CDR3 is TGTGCCAGCAGCTTAGGGGGACGAGGGCGGAATACGCAGTATTTT.

V usage is TRBV2 and J usage is TRBJ1-2; no clear D. This CDR3 has 14 residues. The V gene's germline CDR1 is SNHLY and CDR2 FYNNEI. Trimming removed 5 bases at V and 4 bases at J, with 14 bases between. The CDR3 sequence is CASSSGSLLYGYTF. CDR3 coding DNA: TGTGCCAGCAGTTCCGGCAGTCTGCTCTATGGCTACACCTTC. The full variable domain, its missing parts supplied by reference TRBV2 and TRBJ1-2, is EPEVTQTPSHQVTQMGQEVILRCVPISNHLYFYWYRQILGQKVEFLVSFYNNEISEKSEIFDDQFSVERPDGSNFTLKIRSTKLEDSAMYFCASSSGSLLYGYTFGSGTRLTVV.

This chain joins TRBV15 and TRBJ1-2, with D uncertain. The germline CDR1 and CDR2 sequences are LNHNV and YYDKDF (reference sequence). Trimming stripped 0 bases from V and 6 bases from J, with 11 bases between. The CDR3 length is 14 residues. The CDR3 spells CATSREGNGHGYTF. The CDR3 DNA is TGTGCCACCAGCAGAGAAGGTAACGGGCATGGCTACACCTTC.

The chain has TRBV7-9 and TRBJ1-4, with 7 bases aligning to TRBD1. The CDR3 runs 14 residues. CDR1 and CDR2 from the germline V gene are SEHNR and FQNEAQ (reference sequence). With V trimmed by 2 bases and J by 3 bases, 0 bases remained unmatched. The CDR3 coding sequence is TGTGCCAGCAGCTTAACAGGGGCTAATGAAAAACTGTTTTTT. Translation: CASSLTGANEKLFF.

The chain joins TRBV5-1 to TRBJ2-5; D is unresolved. Germline-derived CDR1 and CDR2 are SGHRS and YFSETQ. This CDR3 is 13 amino acids long. V was pared by 0 bases and J by 5 bases, with 8 bases between. The CDR3 nucleotides read TGCGCCAGCAGCTTGGCTCCACTTGAGACCCAGTACTTC. It encodes CASSLAPLETQYF.

The J gene is TRBJ2-5, the V gene TRBV23-1, with D tentatively TRBD1 or TRBD2 (5 bases each). TRBV23-1 is assigned to the ORF class and has an uncertain function. Trimming stripped 1 base from V and 3 bases from J, with 15 bases between. This CDR3 comprises 16 residues. The CDR3 protein is CASSQLARDRKETQYF. In DNA, the CDR3 is TGCGCCAGCAGTCAATTGGCCCGGGACCGAAAAGAGACCCAGTACTTC.

In its sample, this clonotype was seen a few times. The chain has TRBV4-2 and TRBJ2-3, with 7 bases that match TRBD2. Germline CDR1 is LGHNA and CDR2 is YNFKEQ. The CDR3 is 16 residues long. The trim removed 0 bases at V and 1 base at J, leaving 4 bases unmatched. In DNA, the CDR3 is TGTGCCAGCAGCCAAGAGGTCCTAGCGGGCACAGATACGCAGTATTTT. As protein: CASSQEVLAGTDTQYF.

This clonotype came up a few times. This rearrangement joins TRBV27 to TRBJ1-2; 7 bases line up with TRBD1. CDR1 MNHEY and CDR2 SMNVEV come from the germline V gene (reference sequence). The CDR3 length is 15 residues. V trimming: 4 bases; J trimming: 8 bases; junction bases outside the gene matches: 13. The CDR3 nucleotides are TGTGCCAGCAGTTCCCGTTTAGGGGGCATAGGGGGCTACACCTTC. It yields the protein CASSSRLGGIGGYTF.